These 5 T cell receptor beta chains came from one sample sequenced in a study of OX40 agonist ivuxolimab in advanced cancers. Clones were read by immunoSEQ multiplex PCR, and TCRdb kept only the in-frame ones, dropping some. In the table there are about 26,000 clones, more than 75% of which are singletons. The sample here was CD4+ or CD8+ T cells sorted from blood, taken in a trial of the OX40 agonist ivuxolimab. The receptor set was obtained from an adult with an advanced solid tumor such as melanoma, head and neck, liver or kidney cancer.

The chain is built from TRBV5-1 and TRBJ1-2, with a possible D match to TRBD1 (6 bases). The germline V gene encodes CDR1 SGHRS and CDR2 YFSETQ. The CDR3 loop spans 17 amino acids. V was shortened by 7 bases and J by 4 bases, with 26 bases between the two germline ends. In DNA, the CDR3 is TGCGCCAGCGAGACCGGGACCGAACCCCCCAGGGGCTATGGCTACACCTTC. It is translated as CASETGTEPPRGYGYTF.

The chain links TRBV27 to TRBJ2-1, with D perhaps matching TRBD1 (5 bases). CDR3 length: 16 residues. Germline V lookup: CDR1 MNHEY, CDR2 SMNVEV (reference sequence). Trimming took 0 bases from V and 7 from J, leaving 16 bases between them. The CDR3 DNA reads as TGTGCCAGCAGTTTATCTCAGGGTTGGCCTGCAAATGAGCAGTTCTTC. Translated: CASSLSQGWPANEQFF.

The chain recombines TRBV29-1 with TRBJ2-7; D is undetermined. Deletions cut 4 bases from V and 3 bases from J, with 7 bases between. Germline V gives CDR1 SQVTM, CDR2 ANQGSEA. CDR3 size: 11 residues. CDR3 region: CSVALDYEQYF. CDR3 coding DNA: TGCAGCGTTGCTCTGGACTACGAGCAGTACTTC.

As regards this clone: A much larger clone differs from this one at a single base, so this may be a read error. The chain is built from TRBV5-4 and TRBJ1-1; 8 positions agree with TRBD1. V dropped 2 bases and J dropped 1; count of bases not matched to a gene: 1. This CDR3 has 14 residues. CDR1 SGHNT and CDR2 YYREEE come from the germline V gene (reference sequence). The CDR3 DNA sequence: TGTGCCAGCAGCTTCGGGACAGGGAACACTGAAGCTTTCTTT. It encodes CASSFGTGNTEAFF.

This clone was observed a single time. The V and J genes are TRBV15 and TRBJ2-1, with D hard to call. Trimming stripped 0 bases from V and 9 bases from J, with 24 bases between. The CDR3 runs to 18 residues. The germline gives CDR1 LNHNV, CDR2 YYDKDF (reference sequence). The CDR3 DNA reads TGTGCCACCAGCAGAGATTGCCTGGTGGGGATTGATAGATGTGAGCAGTTCTTC. Protein product: CATSRDCLVGIDRCEQFF.